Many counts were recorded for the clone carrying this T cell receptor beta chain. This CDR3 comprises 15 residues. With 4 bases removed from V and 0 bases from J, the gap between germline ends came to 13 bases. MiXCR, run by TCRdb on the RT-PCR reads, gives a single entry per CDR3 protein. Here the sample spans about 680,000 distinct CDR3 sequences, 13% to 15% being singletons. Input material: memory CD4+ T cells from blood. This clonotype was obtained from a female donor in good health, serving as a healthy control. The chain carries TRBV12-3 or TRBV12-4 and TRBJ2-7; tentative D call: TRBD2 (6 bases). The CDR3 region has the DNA TGTGCCAGCAGTTCCCCCGGGCGGGGCTCCTACGAGCAGTACTTC. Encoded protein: CASSSPGRGSYEQYF.